One sample yielded the 20 T cell receptor beta chains listed below, sequenced in a study of cytomegalovirus exposure and HLA in healthy donors. PCR employed 60 Vbeta and 13 Jbeta primers. The assay was immunoSEQ multiplex PCR, and TCRdb's table has in-frame clones only and misses some. The sample includes 90,000 or so clones, over 70% of them seen just once. Sequenced input: PBMCs. These receptors were taken from a man in his fifties in good health and CMV-seropositive.

The rearrangement links TRBV5-4 to TRBJ1-1; D is possibly TRBD1 (5 bases). The CDR3 is 14 residues long. Germline CDR1 reads SGHNT; CDR2 reads YYREEE (reference sequence). Trimming shortened V by 4 bases and J by 4 bases, and 14 bases separated the two germline ends. The CDR3 spells CASSRVGRGTEAFF. CDR3 DNA: TGTGCCAGCAGCCGGGTCGGTAGGGGCACTGAAGCTTTCTTT.

CDR3 bases: TGTGCCTGGAGTGTAGGGGGGGTCAGATGGGAGCAGTTCTTC. Its translation is CAWSVGGVRWEQFF. The chain links TRBV30 to TRBJ2-1, with a tentative D call TRBD2 (7 bases). The V gene lost 0 bases and the J gene lost 10 bases, with 16 bases spanning the gap. The germline V gene has CDR1 GTSNPN and CDR2 SVGIG (reference sequence). This CDR3 has 14 residues.

Turning to this clone: The same CDR3 arises from other DNA sequences in this sample as well. The chain employs TRBV6-5 and TRBJ1-5; D is unclear. The V gene's germline CDR1 is MNHEY and CDR2 SVGAGI. This CDR3 spans 14 amino acids. Trimming removed 6 bases at V and 2 bases at J, with 11 bases between. In nucleotides, the CDR3 is TGTGCCAGCAGGGGAGGAGGAGGCAATCAGCCCCAGCATTTT. Translated: CASRGGGGNQPQHF.

This chain joins TRBV6-5 and TRBJ2-1; the D is unclear. Germline loops: CDR1 MNHEY, CDR2 SVGAGI. The CDR3 is made up of 13 amino acids. V dropped 0 bases and J dropped 9 bases, with 9 bases sitting between them. In DNA form, the CDR3 reads TGTGCCAGCAGTTACTCCCTAGTCCGTGAGCAGTTCTTC. Translation: CASSYSLVREQFF.

Comments on this clone: The identical CDR3 is also encoded by other nucleotide sequences in the sample. J is TRBJ1-5 and V is TRBV2; 9 nucleotides agree with TRBD1. J was trimmed by 5 bases and V by 2 bases; bases with no gene match: 7. This CDR3 has 16 residues. Germline V lookup: CDR1 SNHLY, CDR2 FYNNEI. Here the CDR3 reads CASSERRQGGDQPQHF. CDR3 nucleotides: TGTGCCAGCAGTGAAAGAAGACAGGGGGGCGATCAGCCCCAGCATTTT.

This clone is a singleton in its sample. J is TRBJ1-5 and V is TRBV6-5; D possibly corresponds to TRBD1 (5 bases). Trimming removed 2 bases from V and 2 bases from J, with 10 bases in between. The CDR3 is made up of 15 amino acids. Per germline, CDR1 MNHEY and CDR2 SVGAGI. This CDR3 reads CASSYDRSGNQPQHF. The CDR3 nucleotides read TGTGCCAGCAGTTACGACAGATCCGGCAATCAGCCCCAGCATTTT.

V and J are TRBV10-2 and TRBJ1-2; D uncertain. Germline V gene sequence: CDR1 WSHSY, CDR2 SAAADI. This CDR3 comprises 14 residues. Trimming took off 0 bases at V and 7 bases at J, with 12 bases between the two ends. The DNA for the CDR3 is TGCGCCAGCAGTGAGTCACGGGGAGTCGGTGGCTACACCTTC. Protein sequence: CASSESRGVGGYTF.

As regards this clone: One end of the junction fails to match germline, which may point to a read error. The chain uses TRBV4-2 and TRBJ2-1, with 7 positions matching TRBD2. Germline V gene data show CDR1 as LGHNA and CDR2 as YNFKEQ. CDR3 length: 15 residues. Here the CDR3 reads CASSALGRRGGSRVF. CDR3 coding DNA: TGTGCCAGCAGCGCCCTCGGTAGGCGCGGGGGATCTAGGGTCTTC.

The rearrangement uses TRBV19 and TRBJ2-5; 10 nucleotides line up with TRBD1. The tail of the sequence fits TRBJ2-7 better, so the J call may be wrong. This CDR3 spans 15 amino acids. Germline CDR1 reads LNHDA; CDR2 reads SQIVND (reference sequence). CDR3 loop: CASSPTGTGVNEQYF. The CDR3 region has the DNA TGTGCCAGTAGCCCAACGGGGACAGGGGTTAACGAGCAGTACTTC.

The V gene is TRBV9, the J gene TRBJ2-7, with D possibly TRBD2 on 6 matching bases. The CDR3 is made up of 14 amino acids. V shed 0 bases and J shed 0 bases, with 7 bases lying between them. Germline values: CDR1 SGDLS, CDR2 YYNGEE. The CDR3 loop is CASSVDGSSYEQYF. The CDR3, as DNA: TGTGCCAGCAGCGTAGACGGGAGCTCCTACGAGCAGTACTTC.

V and J are TRBV5-1 and TRBJ2-2; D possibly corresponds to TRBD1 (6 bases). The CDR3 consists of 15 residues. V was clipped by 5 bases and J by 2 bases, with 13 bases between them. The germline V gene has CDR1 SGHRS and CDR2 YFSETQ. CDR3 sequence (DNA): TGCGCCAGCAGGCCAGGGGCCCTTAACACCGGGGAGCTGTTTTTT. As protein: CASRPGALNTGELFF.

V usage is TRBV6-6 and J usage is TRBJ2-2; 12 bases map to TRBD2. This CDR3 is built from 16 residues. The V gene end was trimmed by 7 bases and the J gene end by 6 bases; junction bases not matched to a gene: 9. Looked up from germline, CDR1 is MNHNY and CDR2 is SVGAGI (reference sequence). CDR3 nucleotides: TGTGCCAGCAACAGACTAGCGGGAGAGAGGGCCGGGGAGCTGTTTTTT. This codes for CASNRLAGERAGELFF.

Concerning this clone: At one boundary the junction diverges from the germline segment, which might be a read error. The genes are TRBV30 and TRBJ2-6; the D gene is possibly TRBD2 (6 bases). CDR1 GTSNPN and CDR2 SVGIG come from the germline V gene (reference sequence). This CDR3 region has 14 residues. The CDR3 is CAWSKGTGANGLTF. CDR3 DNA: TGTGCCTGGAGTAAAGGGACTGGGGCCAACGGCCTGACTTTC.

The V gene is TRBV30, the J gene TRBJ2-1; 10 bases align to TRBD2. Trimming cost V 2 bases and J 3 bases; bases outside gene matches: 4. The germline V gene encodes CDR1 GTSNPN and CDR2 SVGIG (reference sequence). The CDR3 consists of 15 residues. The DNA for the CDR3 is TGTGCCTGGAGTAGCGGGAGGGCCGTCTACAATGAGCAGTTCTTC. This translates into CAWSSGRAVYNEQFF.

The genes are TRBV18 and TRBJ2-3; 7 bases match TRBD1. The CDR3 runs to 15 residues. With V trimmed by 2 bases and J by 2 bases, 4 bases remained unmatched. Germline V gives CDR1 KGHSH, CDR2 LQKENI. CDR3 sequence (DNA): TGTGCCAGCTCACCAGACAGGGTGAACACAGATACGCAGTATTTT. It yields the protein CASSPDRVNTDTQYF.

V usage is TRBV6-1 and J usage is TRBJ2-5; 9 positions agree with TRBD1. The germline gives CDR1 MNHNS, CDR2 SASEGT. This CDR3 comprises 19 residues. With 2 bases clipped from V and 4 bases from J, the junction kept 17 bases outside the gene matches. The CDR3 is CASSEFLVRTDRGGETQYF. In DNA form, the CDR3 reads TGTGCCAGCAGTGAATTTTTGGTTCGGACCGACAGGGGGGGAGAGACCCAGTACTTC.

The chain joins TRBV27 to TRBJ1-6; D ambiguous. The CDR3 has 17 amino acids. Trimming pared 5 bases from V and 0 bases from J, leaving 14 bases between. The germline V gene encodes CDR1 MNHEY and CDR2 SMNVEV (reference sequence). CDR3 amino acids: CASSLDLLSSYNSPLHF. The CDR3, as DNA: TGTGCCAGCAGTCTGGACTTGCTGAGCTCCTATAATTCACCCCTCCACTTT.

As regards this clone: One junction end does not reproduce the germline sequence, and a read error may be involved. The chain joins TRBV7-9 to TRBJ2-3; 11 bases fit TRBD2. This CDR3 is 17 amino acids long. In germline, CDR1 is SEHNR, CDR2 FQNEAQ (reference sequence). The CDR3 sequence is CSSSLAELAGGTDTQYF. In DNA form, the CDR3 reads TGTTCCAGCAGCTTAGCAGAACTAGCGGGAGGCACAGATACGCAGTATTTT.

This chain uses TRBV6-1 with TRBJ2-3; 8 nucleotides match TRBD1. Looked up from germline, CDR1 is MNHNS and CDR2 is SASEGT. The length of the CDR3 is 14 residues. Trimming cost V 3 bases and J 3 bases; bases outside gene matches: 2. The CDR3 coding sequence is TGTGCCAGCAGTGACGGACAGGGAACAGATACGCAGTATTTT. This gives the protein CASSDGQGTDTQYF.

J is TRBJ2-5 and V is TRBV5-1; D is unresolved. Matching the DNA end better, TRBJ2-7 makes the J call doubtful. This CDR3 contains 13 residues. Germline values: CDR1 SGHRS, CDR2 YFSETQ. In DNA, the CDR3 is TGCGCCAGCAGCTTGGACCACCTTTACGAGCAGTACTTC. Translation gives CASSLDHLYEQYF.